Listed below are T cell receptor beta chains from one sample, sequenced in a study of human T cells and chemical hapten exposure. TCRdb itself ran the RACE reads through MiXCR, one entry per CDR3 protein. The data hold tens of thousands of distinct CDR3 sequences, with roughly a tenth observed a single time. Sequencing used whole blood, obtained in connection with sensitization to the hapten diphenylcyclopropenone (DPC). These receptors were obtained from a woman aged 25 to 39 with alopecia areata. Some clones in this sample may be carry-over from other donors' samples. Both conserved end residues are part of each CDR3. The order of the fields is CDR3 DNA, CDR3 protein, CDR3 length, D gene, V gene, clone size, J gene. The D gene is left open where the match is weak. Size is omitted from some rows. Given values are once, few, many or a class for expanded clones.

CDR3 DNA: TGTGCCAGCAGGCCTGGGGGAGTCGGTTCCTACGAGCAGTACTTC; CDR3 protein: CASRPGGVGSYEQYF; CDR3 length: 15; D gene: .; V gene: TRBV28; clone size: few; J gene: TRBJ2-7
CDR3 DNA: TGCAGTGCTAGAGATCCCTTGGCTACTGATAATTCACCCCTCCACTTT; CDR3 protein: CSARDPLATDNSPLHF; CDR3 length: 16; D gene: .; V gene: TRBV20-1; clone size: few; J gene: TRBJ1-6
CDR3 DNA: TGTGCCAGCAGCGCGACTAGCGGATATGAGACCCAGTACTTC; CDR3 protein: CASSATSGYETQYF; CDR3 length: 14; D gene: TRBD2; V gene: TRBV28; clone size: many; J gene: TRBJ2-5
CDR3 DNA: TGTGCCAGCAGGAAGGGCACAGATACGCAGTATTTT; CDR3 protein: CASRKGTDTQYF; CDR3 length: 12; D gene: .; V gene: TRBV25-1; clone size: .; J gene: TRBJ2-3
CDR3 DNA: TGCAGCGATCAGAGCACAGATACGCAGTATTTT; CDR3 protein: CSDQSTDTQYF; CDR3 length: 11; D gene: .; V gene: TRBV29-1; clone size: .; J gene: TRBJ2-3
CDR3 DNA: TGTGCCAGCTCGGAGTATAATTCACCCCTCCACTTT; CDR3 protein: CASSEYNSPLHF; CDR3 length: 12; D gene: .; V gene: TRBV6-2/TRBV6-3; clone size: few; J gene: TRBJ1-6
CDR3 DNA: TGTGCCAGCAGTTCTAGGACTAGCGGGAGTGACTCCTACGAGCAGTACTTC; CDR3 protein: CASSSRTSGSDSYEQYF; CDR3 length: 17; D gene: TRBD2; V gene: TRBV28; clone size: many; J gene: TRBJ2-7
CDR3 DNA: TGTGCCAGCAGTTTCAGGTTCGGTGAGCAGTACTTC; CDR3 protein: CASSFRFGEQYF; CDR3 length: 12; D gene: .; V gene: TRBV28; clone size: many; J gene: TRBJ2-7
CDR3 DNA: TGTGCCTGGAATGTCCGGGACCGGGGTAACAATCAGCCCCAGCATTTT; CDR3 protein: CAWNVRDRGNNQPQHF; CDR3 length: 16; D gene: .; V gene: TRBV30; clone size: few; J gene: TRBJ1-5
CDR3 DNA: TGTGCCATCAGTGAGTCGTCAGGTTCTACTGGAAACACCATATATTTT; CDR3 protein: CAISESSGSTGNTIYF; CDR3 length: 16; D gene: .; V gene: TRBV10-3; clone size: many; J gene: TRBJ1-3
CDR3 DNA: TGTGCCAGCATCCCCGTCAGGGTCCTTGGAGAGACCCAGTACTTC; CDR3 protein: CASIPVRVLGETQYF; CDR3 length: 15; D gene: .; V gene: TRBV28; clone size: .; J gene: TRBJ2-5
CDR3 DNA: TGCGCCAGCAGCCCCGAAGGACTTACCAATTCACCCCTCCACTTT; CDR3 protein: CASSPEGLTNSPLHF; CDR3 length: 15; D gene: .; V gene: TRBV5-1; clone size: .; J gene: TRBJ1-6
CDR3 DNA: TGCAGCGTTGTTGGCGGGAGGGCATCCTACAATGAGCAGTTCTTC; CDR3 protein: CSVVGGRASYNEQFF; CDR3 length: 15; D gene: TRBD2; V gene: TRBV29-1; clone size: many; J gene: TRBJ2-1
CDR3 DNA: TGCAGCGTTGAATTGTTGAGACAGGGGGCGCCGGGGGAGACCCAGTACTTC; CDR3 protein: CSVELLRQGAPGETQYF; CDR3 length: 17; D gene: TRBD1; V gene: TRBV29-1; clone size: many; J gene: TRBJ2-5
CDR3 DNA: TGCAGCGTGGCGACTAGCGGGGGGGGCGAGACCCAGTACTTC; CDR3 protein: CSVATSGGGETQYF; CDR3 length: 14; D gene: TRBD2; V gene: TRBV29-1; clone size: .; J gene: TRBJ2-5
CDR3 DNA: TGTGCCAGCACCCCCGGAGCTTCAGCGGAGGTCGGTGAGCAGTTCTTC; CDR3 protein: CASTPGASAEVGEQFF; CDR3 length: 16; D gene: .; V gene: TRBV6-2/TRBV6-3; clone size: .; J gene: TRBJ2-1
CDR3 DNA: TGTGCCAGCAGCTTAGGGACCGCCCTTGGGGCGACCCAGTACTTC; CDR3 protein: CASSLGTALGATQYF; CDR3 length: 15; D gene: .; V gene: TRBV11-3; clone size: .; J gene: TRBJ2-5
CDR3 DNA: TGTGCCAGCAGCATAACAGGCTACAATGAGCAGTTCTTC; CDR3 protein: CASSITGYNEQFF; CDR3 length: 13; D gene: .; V gene: TRBV11-2; clone size: few; J gene: TRBJ2-1
CDR3 DNA: TGTGCCAGCAGTACCGGGACCTCGACTAGCTATGGCTACACCTTC; CDR3 protein: CASSTGTSTSYGYTF; CDR3 length: 15; D gene: .; V gene: TRBV28; clone size: few; J gene: TRBJ1-2
CDR3 DNA: TGTGCCTGGAGTGTAATGACGAGTGGCACTGAAGCTTTCTTT; CDR3 protein: CAWSVMTSGTEAFF; CDR3 length: 14; D gene: .; V gene: TRBV30; clone size: many; J gene: TRBJ1-1
CDR3 DNA: TGTGCCAGCTCAGGACCCCTGTACGAGCAGTACTTC; CDR3 protein: CASSGPLYEQYF; CDR3 length: 12; D gene: .; V gene: TRBV18; clone size: many; J gene: TRBJ2-7
CDR3 DNA: TGTGCCAGCAGCCAAGGGTCCAGCGGAAGCACAGATACGCAGTATTTT; CDR3 protein: CASSQGSSGSTDTQYF; CDR3 length: 16; D gene: .; V gene: TRBV14; clone size: .; J gene: TRBJ2-3
CDR3 DNA: TGCAGTGGTAGCGTTGGAAATCAGCCCCAGCATTTT; CDR3 protein: CSGSVGNQPQHF; CDR3 length: 12; D gene: .; V gene: TRBV20-1; clone size: few; J gene: TRBJ1-5
CDR3 DNA: TGTGCCAGCAGACAGGGGAGTGAAAAACTGTTTTTT; CDR3 protein: CASRQGSEKLFF; CDR3 length: 12; D gene: TRBD1; V gene: TRBV28; clone size: many; J gene: TRBJ1-4
CDR3 DNA: TGTGCCAGCAGCTTGCCAGGGAACTTCGGGGATGAGCAGTTCTTC; CDR3 protein: CASSLPGNFGDEQFF; CDR3 length: 15; D gene: .; V gene: TRBV7-9; clone size: few; J gene: TRBJ2-1
CDR3 DNA: TGCGCCAGCAGCTTGGTCGACAGCCCTCGGGATGAGCAGTTCTTC; CDR3 protein: CASSLVDSPRDEQFF; CDR3 length: 15; D gene: .; V gene: TRBV5-1; clone size: few; J gene: TRBJ2-1
CDR3 DNA: TGCGCCAGCAGCCAGGGGGACTTGCCCTACAATGAGCAGTTCTTC; CDR3 protein: CASSQGDLPYNEQFF; CDR3 length: 15; D gene: .; V gene: TRBV4-3; clone size: few; J gene: TRBJ2-1
CDR3 DNA: TGTGCCAGTAGTCCCGGGAGGAGGTCCTACAATGAGCAGTTCTTC; CDR3 protein: CASSPGRRSYNEQFF; CDR3 length: 15; D gene: TRBD2; V gene: TRBV19; clone size: many; J gene: TRBJ2-1
CDR3 DNA: TGCAGTGCTAGGGTCCCGGACAGGGGGCAAGAGCAGTACTTC; CDR3 protein: CSARVPDRGQEQYF; CDR3 length: 14; D gene: TRBD1; V gene: TRBV20-1; clone size: many; J gene: TRBJ2-7